The 24 T cell receptor beta chains reported below all come from one sample, sequenced in a study of T cell responses to AZD1222 COVID-19 vaccine. Sequencing used immunoSEQ multiplex PCR; TCRdb keeps in-frame clones, though not all of them. The table lists over 140,000 clones, just under 95% of them singletons. Sequences were derived from peripheral blood, sampled on day 0 of AZD1222 vaccination. The receptors here all came from an adult in good health.

There are a few counts of this clone. The rearrangement links TRBV12-1 to TRBJ1-2; TRBD1 was called by the table and not checked on the DNA. TRBV12-1 is a pseudogene. This CDR3 has 17 residues. The CDR3 coding sequence is TGTGCCAGCAGCTTTGCACTAGCAAGCAGGGGGGTATATGGCTACACCTTC. As protein: CASSFALASRGVYGYTF.

This rearrangement joins TRBV6-6 to TRBJ2-3, with D possibly called TRBD1 or TRBD2 (5 bases each). This CDR3 has 14 residues. V was trimmed by 5 bases and J by 5 bases, leaving 14 bases between them. Germline V lookup: CDR1 MNHNY, CDR2 SVGAGI (reference sequence). Written as DNA, the CDR3 is TGTGCCAGCAGTCCTTCCGGGACCCAAGATACGCAGTATTTT. Translated, it gives CASSPSGTQDTQYF.

Only a few counts were recorded for this clone. The CDR3 loop reads CASSPFNEQFF. The CDR3 DNA sequence: TGTGCCAGCAGTCCGTTCAATGAGCAGTTCTTC. The rearrangement links TRBV6-2 or TRBV6-3 to TRBJ2-1, with D unclear. Trimming left V 5 bases short and J 6 bases short, with 5 bases between. The CDR3 is 11 residues long. Germline V gene lookup returns CDR1 MNHEY and CDR2 SVGEGT.

Only one count was recorded for this clone. The chain combines TRBV2 with TRBJ1-3; the D is unclear. Germline assignment: CDR1 SNHLY and CDR2 FYNNEI. The V and J ends lost 5 bases and 0 bases respectively, with 11 bases between them. The CDR3 extends over 15 amino acids. The CDR3 nucleotides read TGTGCCAGCAGTCCGGGATACTTCTCTGGAAACACCATATATTTT. It codes for CASSPGYFSGNTIYF.

This clone was counted once. V usage is TRBV27 and J usage is TRBJ1-5; TRBD1 might be the D (6 bases). Germline lookup yields CDR1 MNHEY and CDR2 SMNVEV (reference sequence). V was trimmed by 6 bases and J by 1 base, leaving 10 bases between them. This CDR3 comprises 14 residues. CDR3 sequence (DNA): TGTGCCAGCAGAGAAGGGGGGAGCAATCAGCCCCAGCATTTT. It specifies CASREGGSNQPQHF.

Details on this clone: The junction shows a germline mismatch at one end, possibly a read error. J is TRBJ2-4 and V is TRBV20-1; tentatively, D is TRBD1 or TRBD2 (5 bases each). The V gene's germline CDR1 is DFQATT and CDR2 SNEGSKA (reference sequence). The CDR3 consists of 10 residues. The chain's CDR3 is CSAKGDLTLF. The CDR3 DNA follows: TGCAGTGCTAAAGGGGACCTGACATTATTC.

The sample holds one count of this clone. V is TRBV29-1 and J is TRBJ1-1; 7 nucleotides agree with TRBD1. The CDR3 is 14 residues long. V was clipped by 3 bases and J by 4 bases; unmatched bases: 8. CDR1 SQVTM and CDR2 ANQGSEA come from the germline V gene. The CDR3 region is CSVEVAGGGTEAFF. The CDR3 DNA follows: TGCAGCGTTGAGGTGGCAGGGGGGGGCACTGAAGCTTTCTTT.

V usage is TRBV6-4 and J usage is TRBJ1-6, with D tentatively TRBD1 (5 bases). The CDR3 totals 15 residues. V was trimmed by 0 bases and J by 9 bases, leaving 12 bases between them. Germline assignment: CDR1 MRHNA and CDR2 SNTAGT. The DNA for the CDR3 is TGTGCCAGCAGTGACTCGGGGGTTTTGGGTTCACCCCTCCACTTT. Its protein is CASSDSGVLGSPLHF.

The gene calls are TRBV2 and TRBJ2-3, with D hard to call. Trimming pared 3 bases from V and 1 base from J, leaving 8 bases between. This CDR3 contains 14 residues. CDR1 is SNHLY and CDR2 is FYNNEI in the germline V gene. The CDR3: CASSDSQGTDTQYF. The CDR3 DNA is TGTGCCAGCAGTGATTCCCAGGGCACAGATACGCAGTATTTT. The entire variable domain, with the rest obtained from reference TRBV2 and TRBJ2-3, is as follows: EPEVTQTPSHQVTQMGQEVILRCVPISNHLYFYWYRQILGQKVEFLVSFYNNEISEKSEIFDDQFSVERPDGSNFTLKIRSTKLEDSAMYFCASSDSQGTDTQYFGPGTRLTVL.

This chain connects TRBV7-9 to TRBJ2-3, with 10 bases aligning to TRBD2. The germline V gene encodes CDR1 SEHNR and CDR2 FQNEAQ (reference sequence). The CDR3 runs 16 residues. Trimming removed 3 bases from V and 6 bases from J; junction bases left unmatched: 9. The CDR3 is CASSFFSGGPGDTQYF. In DNA form, the CDR3 reads TGTGCCAGCAGCTTTTTTAGCGGGGGGCCGGGTGATACGCAGTATTTT.

The V gene is TRBV11-3, the J gene TRBJ1-1; D call uncertain. CDR3 length equals 15 residues. Trimming took 0 bases from V and 0 from J, leaving 8 bases between them. From germline, CDR1 is SGHNT and CDR2 YENEEA. CDR3 coding DNA: TGTGCCAGCAGCTTAGAAGGAGGGATGAACACTGAAGCTTTCTTT. This translates into CASSLEGGMNTEAFF. Using reference TRBV11-3 and TRBJ1-1 for the parts outside the CDR3, the full variable domain is EAGVVQSPRYKIIEKKQPVAFWCNPISGHNTLYWYLQNLGQGPELLIRYENEEAVDDSQLPKDRFSAERLKGVDSTLKIQPAELGDSAVYLCASSLEGGMNTEAFFGQGTRLTVV.

The gene calls are TRBV3-1 (or the pseudogene TRBV3-2) and TRBJ2-7; TRBD1 aligns across 11 bases. This CDR3 is 13 amino acids long. The germline gives CDR1 LGHDT, CDR2 YNNKEL (reference sequence). V was clipped by 1 base and J by 12 bases; unmatched bases: 5. The CDR3 reads CASSQAWTGGLYF. The CDR3 nucleotides are TGTGCCAGCAGCCAAGCCTGGACAGGGGGCTTGTACTTC.

The chain employs TRBV28 and TRBJ2-1; TRBD2 might be the D (6 bases). The CDR3 is 14 residues long. Trimming left V 4 bases short and J 5 bases short, with 12 bases between. From germline, CDR1 is MDHEN and CDR2 SYDVKM. The CDR3 bases are TGTGCCAGCAGTTACGGGACTGCTGACAATGAGCAGTTCTTC. Translating it yields CASSYGTADNEQFF.

This sequence joins TRBV2 and TRBJ1-1; unclear D gene. This CDR3 is 13 amino acids long. Between the trimmed V and J ends, which lost 5 bases and 1 base, there was a span of 8 bases. Germline values: CDR1 SNHLY, CDR2 FYNNEI. CDR3 loop: CASSLAGNTEAFF. The CDR3 coding sequence is TGTGCCAGCAGTCTGGCAGGGAACACTGAAGCTTTCTTT.

The chain combines TRBV7-9 with TRBJ1-1; D is uncertain. The CDR3 spans 13 residues. Germline V gene data show CDR1 as SEHNR and CDR2 as FQNEAQ (reference sequence). V shed 5 bases and J shed 3 bases, with 10 bases lying between them. The CDR3 coding sequence is TGTGCCAGCAGCCCCGAGACTTACACTGAAGCTTTCTTT. It is translated as CASSPETYTEAFF.

This chain links TRBV27 with TRBJ1-3; D uncertain. This CDR3 contains 15 residues. Germline values: CDR1 MNHEY, CDR2 SMNVEV (reference sequence). The V end lost 0 bases, the J end lost 1 base, and 7 bases lay between the germline ends. CDR3 sequence reads: CASSLSRKSGNTIYF. The CDR3 DNA follows: TGTGCCAGCAGTTTATCGAGGAAGTCTGGAAACACCATATATTTT.

This chain connects TRBV7-8 to TRBJ2-3; D remains ambiguous. With 5 bases removed from V and 6 bases from J, the gap between germline ends came to 15 bases. The CDR3 covers 14 residues. Germline V gene lookup returns CDR1 SGHVS and CDR2 FQNEAQ. CDR3 nucleotides: TGTGCCAGCAGCCGATACACAACCGGGGATACGCAGTATTTT. Translated, it gives CASSRYTTGDTQYF.

The rearrangement joins TRBV5-4 to TRBJ1-4, with 9 bases matching TRBD1. The CDR3 runs 15 residues. Trimming at V came to 4 bases and at J to 6 bases, leaving 7 bases not matched to a gene. Germline values: CDR1 SGHNT, CDR2 YYREEE (reference sequence). In DNA, the CDR3 is TGTGCCAGCAGCCGGGACAGGGCAAGGGATGAAAAACTGTTTTTT. It codes for CASSRDRARDEKLFF.

The chain has TRBV2 and TRBJ1-1; no clear D gene. Germline V gives CDR1 SNHLY, CDR2 FYNNEI. CDR3 length: 16 residues. V lost 6 bases and J 5 bases, leaving 22 bases between the germline ends. The CDR3 DNA reads as TGTGCCAGCAGCAACGACCAAACGCGAAGGAAAACTGAAGCTTTCTTT. This translates into CASSNDQTRRKTEAFF.

The chain has TRBV7-2 and TRBJ1-1; 10 positions match TRBD1. The length of the CDR3 is 15 residues. V lost 5 bases and J lost 6; bases outside the gene matches: 9. CDR1 is SGHTA and CDR2 is FQGNSA in the germline V gene. CDR3 loop: CASSPERQGAPEAFF. The CDR3 coding sequence is TGTGCCAGCAGCCCTGAACGACAGGGGGCCCCTGAAGCTTTCTTT.

The chain combines TRBV11-2 with TRBJ1-5; D gene unclear. The ends were cut back, 0 bases at V and 4 bases at J, with 7 bases in the middle. CDR3 length: 14 residues. CDR1 and CDR2 from the germline V gene are SGHAT and FQNNGV. The CDR3 reads CASSLDGRNQPQHF. DNA for the CDR3: TGTGCCAGCAGCTTAGACGGGCGGAATCAGCCCCAGCATTTT.

This chain's CDR3 is CASSESNRVGGVTNYGYTF. CDR3 DNA sequence: TGCGCCAGCAGTGAGTCCAATCGGGTCGGTGGGGTTACTAACTATGGCTACACCTTC. The rearrangement uses TRBV10-2 and TRBJ1-2; D is unresolved. Germline V gene data show CDR1 as WSHSY and CDR2 as SAAADI. V was pared by 0 bases and J by 0 bases, with 20 bases between. The CDR3 is 19 residues long.

The chain couples TRBV28 to TRBJ1-4; tentative D call: TRBD1 (6 bases). Looked up from germline, CDR1 is MDHEN and CDR2 is SYDVKM. V lost 4 bases and J 7 bases, leaving 16 bases between the germline ends. This CDR3 is built from 15 residues. As DNA, the CDR3 is TGTGCCAGCAGTTCCTCTGGGGGGCCCTCTGAAAAACTGTTTTTT. It codes for CASSSSGGPSEKLFF.

This clone occurred once. This chain connects TRBV18 to TRBJ1-5, with D unresolved. Germline CDR1 is KGHSH and CDR2 is LQKENI. Trimming pared 1 base from V and 0 bases from J, leaving 7 bases between. CDR3 length equals 15 residues. The CDR3 reads CASSPRADSNQPQHF. As DNA, the CDR3 is TGTGCCAGCTCACCACGAGCGGATAGCAATCAGCCCCAGCATTTT.